This T cell receptor beta chain emerged from a study of T cells in Graves' hyperthyroidism and ophthalmopathy. When ophthalmopathy did not progress within 18 months, Graves' hyperthyroidism was considered stable. It was RNA transcripts that yielded the amplified TCR beta CDR3 regions. A set of HTBI primers served as the primers for a first-round RT-PCR of the TCR CDR3. MiXCR, applied by TCRdb to the multiplex PCR reads, yields one record per CDR3 protein. Of hundreds of thousands of distinct CDR3 sequences detected, about 35% appear once; the ten largest clones hold roughly 30%. This CDR3 spans 15 amino acids. With 4 bases removed from V and 2 bases from J, the gap between germline ends came to 13 bases. Germline CDR1 is KGHDR and CDR2 is SFDVKD. Notes on the study in general: Among clonotypes expanded in thyroid above 0.001, most were also found in blood. A 13 V-J signature model discriminated ophthalmopathy versus stable hyperthyroidism.

With regard to this clonotype: What it binds is unknown.

The specimen sequenced was blood. The chain combines TRBV24-1 with TRBJ2-5, with a tentative D call TRBD2 (6 bases). The TCR comes from a woman aged 40-49 years with Graves' hyperthyroidism. The CDR3 loop reads CATSDQRGYQETQYF. As DNA, the CDR3 is TGTGCCACCAGTGACCAACGGGGGTATCAAGAGACCCAGTACTTC.